A selection of T cell receptor beta chains follows, all from one sample in a study of blood T cells in healthy people across ages. Using its own MiXCR run on the 5' RACE reads, TCRdb lists one record per CDR3 protein. The sample includes fewer than 2 million distinct CDR3 sequences, roughly two fifths of them seen just once. The sequenced sample was blood. The receptors here all came from a human donor in good health. The CDR3 runs from the conserved cysteine through the conserved F or W. Each record gives: clone size, D gene, J gene, V gene, CDR3 protein, CDR3 DNA. The D gene is left open where the match is weak. The listing skips clone size in some rows; elsewhere it reads once, few, many or a size class.

size: .; D: .; J: TRBJ2-5; V: TRBV3-1; CDR3: CASSQGVARYQETQYF; DNA: TGTGCCAGCAGCCAAGGAGTAGCGAGGTACCAAGAGACCCAGTACTTC
size: .; D: .; J: TRBJ1-2; V: TRBV10-3; CDR3: CAISELPDFYGYTF; DNA: TGTGCCATCAGTGAGCTCCCTGATTTCTATGGCTACACCTTC
size: .; D: TRBD2; J: TRBJ2-3; V: TRBV4-2; CDR3: CASSQVSGGGSIPTDTQYF; DNA: TGTGCCAGCAGCCAAGTGTCGGGGGGGGGCAGTATCCCCACAGATACGCAGTATTTT
size: few; D: .; J: TRBJ2-1; V: TRBV11-2; CDR3: CASSLTARSYNEQFF; DNA: TGTGCCAGCAGCCTGACAGCCCGCTCCTACAATGAGCAGTTCTTC
size: .; D: .; J: TRBJ2-1; V: TRBV7-3; CDR3: CASSLYGGTDSNEQFF; DNA: TGTGCCAGCAGCTTATATGGGGGGACAGACTCCAATGAGCAGTTCTTC
size: many; D: .; J: TRBJ2-7; V: TRBV4-3; CDR3: CASSQVTGAYEQYF; DNA: TGCGCCAGCAGCCAAGTCACCGGTGCCTACGAGCAGTACTTC
size: few; D: .; J: TRBJ1-2; V: TRBV2; CDR3: CASSVGLGGYTF; DNA: TGTGCCAGCAGTGTCGGGTTAGGCGGCTACACCTTC
size: few; D: .; J: TRBJ1-6; V: TRBV5-1; CDR3: CASSPLPRGLDSPLHF; DNA: TGCGCCAGCAGCCCGTTGCCTCGGGGTTTGGACTCACCCCTCCACTTT
size: .; D: .; J: TRBJ2-7; V: TRBV7-3; CDR3: CASSLWSGVEQYF; DNA: TGTGCCAGCAGCTTATGGTCTGGGGTCGAGCAGTACTTC
size: .; D: .; J: TRBJ2-3; V: TRBV7-7; CDR3: CASGSGLTDTQYF; DNA: TGTGCCAGCGGCAGCGGGCTCACAGATACGCAGTATTTT
size: .; D: .; J: TRBJ1-1; V: TRBV25-1; CDR3: CASSVSTDLNTEAFF; DNA: TGTGCCAGCAGTGTTTCTACCGACCTGAACACTGAAGCTTTCTTT
size: .; D: .; J: TRBJ1-1; V: TRBV7-2; CDR3: CASSSRTADTEAFF; DNA: TGTGCCAGCAGCTCCCGAACAGCCGACACTGAAGCTTTCTTT
size: .; D: TRBD1; J: TRBJ1-6; V: TRBV12-3/TRBV12-4; CDR3: CASSQLGQGSWFSPLHF; DNA: TGTGCCAGCAGCCAACTCGGACAGGGGAGTTGGTTTTCACCCCTCCACTTT
size: .; D: .; J: TRBJ1-1; V: TRBV6-2/TRBV6-3; CDR3: CTSSRDSALNTEAFF; DNA: TGTACCAGCAGCAGGGACTCAGCTTTGAACACTGAAGCTTTCTTT
size: .; D: .; J: TRBJ1-5; V: TRBV4-2; CDR3: CASSHRIEGNQPQHF; DNA: TGTGCCAGCAGCCACCGGATTGAGGGAAATCAGCCCCAGCATTTT
size: few; D: .; J: TRBJ1-6; V: TRBV4-3; CDR3: CASSQDRAKSGSPLHF; DNA: TGCGCCAGCAGCCAAGACAGGGCGAAGAGCGGTTCACCCCTCCACTTT
size: few; D: .; J: TRBJ1-5; V: TRBV6-5; CDR3: CASSYQTVSKSQPQHF; DNA: TGTGCCAGCAGTTACCAGACAGTCTCTAAGAGTCAGCCCCAGCATTTT
size: .; D: .; J: TRBJ1-1; V: TRBV7-9; CDR3: CASSPTAGPNTEAFF; DNA: TGTGCCAGCAGCCCAACAGCGGGGCCCAACACTGAAGCTTTCTTT
size: many; D: TRBD2; J: TRBJ2-1; V: TRBV29-1; CDR3: CSVGFQRGNNEQFF; DNA: TGCAGCGTTGGGTTCCAGCGGGGAAACAATGAGCAGTTCTTC
size: few; D: .; J: TRBJ2-1; V: TRBV3-1; CDR3: CASSRQRQRVSNEQFF; DNA: TGTGCCAGCAGCCGGCAACGACAGAGGGTAAGCAATGAGCAGTTCTTC
size: .; D: .; J: TRBJ2-5; V: TRBV7-2; CDR3: CASSLVVWETRYF; DNA: TGTGCCAGCAGCTTAGTGGTGTGGGAGACCCGGTACTTC
size: .; D: .; J: TRBJ2-1; V: TRBV6-6; CDR3: CASSYPAARSSYNEQFF; DNA: TGTGCCAGCAGTTACCCGGCGGCGAGGAGCTCCTACAATGAGCAGTTCTTC